This TCR beta chain was retrieved from a study of OX40 agonist ivuxolimab in advanced cancers. Turning to the study itself: Hepatocellular carcinoma, melanoma, renal cell or head and neck cancer affected the dose-escalation patients. Three patients got partial responses; one had hepatocellular carcinoma and two had cutaneous melanoma.

The CDR3 has 14 amino acids. Trimming removed 5 bases at V and 4 bases at J, with 13 bases between. Germline CDR1 reads MGHDK; CDR2 reads SYGVNS. Findings of the study overall: Clonal expansion among partial responders at 0.1-3.0 mg/kg ranked near the lowest.

Assay used: immunoSEQ multiplex PCR; TCRdb lists only in-frame clones, some missing. The table includes fewer than 55,000 clones, around 80% detected once. Points on this clone: The antigen is unknown.

The TCR sequence derives from an adult with an advanced solid tumor such as melanoma, head and neck, liver or kidney cancer. The material sequenced was CD4+ or CD8+ T cells sorted from blood, taken in a trial of the OX40 agonist ivuxolimab. The V and J genes are TRBV25-1 and TRBJ2-3; D gene unclear. The DNA of the CDR3 is TGTGCCAGCAGTTTGTGGGCTGGGGCAGATACGCAGTATTTT. Its translation is CASSLWAGADTQYF.